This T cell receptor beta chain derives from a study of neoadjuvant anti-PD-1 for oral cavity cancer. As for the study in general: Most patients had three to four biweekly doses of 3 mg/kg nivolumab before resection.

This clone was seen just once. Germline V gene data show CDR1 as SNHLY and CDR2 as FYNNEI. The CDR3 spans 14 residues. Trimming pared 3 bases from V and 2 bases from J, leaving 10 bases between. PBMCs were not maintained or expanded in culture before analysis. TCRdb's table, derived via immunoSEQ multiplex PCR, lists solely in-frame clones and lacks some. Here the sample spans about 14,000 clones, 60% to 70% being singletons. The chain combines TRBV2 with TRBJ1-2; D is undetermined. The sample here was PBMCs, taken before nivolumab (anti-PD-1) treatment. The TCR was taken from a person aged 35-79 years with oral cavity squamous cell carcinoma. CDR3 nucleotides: TGTGCCAGCAGTGACTCTCAGCCGAACTATGGCTACACCTTC. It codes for CASSDSQPNYGYTF. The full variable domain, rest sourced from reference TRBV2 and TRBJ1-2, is EPEVTQTPSHQVTQMGQEVILRCVPISNHLYFYWYRQILGQKVEFLVSFYNNEISEKSEIFDDQFSVERPDGSNFTLKIRSTKLEDSAMYFCASSDSQPNYGYTFGSGTRLTVV.